The 2 T cell receptor beta chains reported below all come from one sample, sequenced in a study of T cell repertoires in cytomegalovirus infection. MiXCR, run by TCRdb on the reads, gives a single entry per CDR3 protein. This table has around 190,000 distinct CDR3 sequences, about an eighth appearing once. Sequencing was performed on PBMCs. The receptors were sampled from a human donor in good health (CMV status not recorded). Some clones in this sample may be carry-over from other donors' samples.

The sample holds a few counts of this clonotype. This chain uses TRBV6-2 or TRBV6-3 with TRBJ2-7, with 9 nucleotides matching TRBD2. The CDR3 spans 15 residues. Germline V lookup: CDR1 MNHEY, CDR2 SVGEGT. V trimming: 5 bases; J trimming: 2 bases; junction bases outside the gene matches: 7. CDR3 loop: CASSRESGRTYEQYF. Written as DNA, the CDR3 is TGTGCCAGCAGTCGGGAGAGCGGGAGGACCTACGAGCAGTACTTC.

This clonotype showed up many times. This CDR3 reads CASSLWEGQDTEAFF. CDR3 nucleotides: TGTGCCAGCAGTTTATGGGAGGGGCAGGACACTGAAGCTTTCTTT. The chain is built from TRBV28 and TRBJ1-1, with D possibly TRBD1 on 5 matching bases. Germline loops: CDR1 MDHEN, CDR2 SYDVKM. The CDR3 covers 15 residues. Trimming removed 0 bases from V and 3 bases from J, with 11 bases in between.